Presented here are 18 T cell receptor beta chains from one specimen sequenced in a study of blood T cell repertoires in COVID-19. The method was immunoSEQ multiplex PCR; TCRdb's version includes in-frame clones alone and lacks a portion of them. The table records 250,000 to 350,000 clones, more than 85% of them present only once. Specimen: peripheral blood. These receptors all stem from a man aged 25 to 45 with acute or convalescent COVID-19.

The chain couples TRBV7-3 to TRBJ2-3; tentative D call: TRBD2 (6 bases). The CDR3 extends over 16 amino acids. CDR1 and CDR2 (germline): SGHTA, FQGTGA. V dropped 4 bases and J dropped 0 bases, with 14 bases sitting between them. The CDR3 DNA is TGTGCCAGCAGCTCCTCCGAAGCGGGTAGCACAGATACGCAGTATTTT. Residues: CASSSSEAGSTDTQYF.

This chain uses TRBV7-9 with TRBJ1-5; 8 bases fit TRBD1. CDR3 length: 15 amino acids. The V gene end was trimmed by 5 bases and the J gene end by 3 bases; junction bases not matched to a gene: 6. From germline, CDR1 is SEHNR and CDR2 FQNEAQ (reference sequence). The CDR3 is CASSPPGGHNQPQHF. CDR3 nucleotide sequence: TGTGCCAGCAGCCCCCCAGGGGGCCACAATCAGCCCCAGCATTTT.

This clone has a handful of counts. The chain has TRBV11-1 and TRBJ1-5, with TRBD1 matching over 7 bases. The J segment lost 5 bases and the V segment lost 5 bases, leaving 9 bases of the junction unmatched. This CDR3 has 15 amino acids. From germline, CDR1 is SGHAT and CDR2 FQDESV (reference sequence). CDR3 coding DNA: TGTGCCAGCAGCCCAGGGACAGACACCCATCAGCCCCAGCATTTT. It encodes CASSPGTDTHQPQHF.

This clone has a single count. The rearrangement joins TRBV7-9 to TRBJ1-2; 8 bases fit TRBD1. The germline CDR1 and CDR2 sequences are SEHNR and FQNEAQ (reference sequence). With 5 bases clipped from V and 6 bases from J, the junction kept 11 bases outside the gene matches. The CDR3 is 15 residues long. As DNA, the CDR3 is TGTGCCAGCAGCCAGAGGACAGGGCCTAATAATGGCTACACCTTC. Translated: CASSQRTGPNNGYTF. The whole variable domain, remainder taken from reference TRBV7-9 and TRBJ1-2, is DTGVSQNPRHKITKRGQNVTFRCDPISEHNRLYWYRQTLGQGPEFLTYFQNEAQLEKSRLLSDRFSAERPKGSFSTLEIQRTEQGDSAMYLCASSQRTGPNNGYTFGSGTRLTVV.

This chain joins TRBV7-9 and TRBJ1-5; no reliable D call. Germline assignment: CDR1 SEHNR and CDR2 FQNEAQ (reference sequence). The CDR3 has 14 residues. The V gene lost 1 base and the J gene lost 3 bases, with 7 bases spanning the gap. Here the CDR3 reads CASSLGALNQPQHF. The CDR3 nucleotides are TGTGCCAGCAGCTTAGGAGCGCTCAATCAGCCCCAGCATTTT.

CDR3 protein: CASSQDPGEWYEQYF. CDR3 nucleotide sequence: TGCGCCAGCAGCCAAGATCCGGGGGAATGGTACGAGCAGTACTTC. V gene TRBV4-1 combines with J gene TRBJ2-7, with D perhaps TRBD2 (6 bases). CDR1 is MGHRA and CDR2 is YSYEKL in the germline V gene. V lost 0 bases, J lost 4 bases, and 13 bases lay in between. The CDR3 is 15 residues long.

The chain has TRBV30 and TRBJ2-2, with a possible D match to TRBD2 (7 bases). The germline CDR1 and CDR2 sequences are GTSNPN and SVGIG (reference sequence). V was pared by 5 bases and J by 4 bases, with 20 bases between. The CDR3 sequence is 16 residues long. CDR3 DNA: TGTGCCTGGTCTAGACTAGGGGGGGCTAGCACCGGGGAGCTGTTTTTT. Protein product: CAWSRLGGASTGELFF.

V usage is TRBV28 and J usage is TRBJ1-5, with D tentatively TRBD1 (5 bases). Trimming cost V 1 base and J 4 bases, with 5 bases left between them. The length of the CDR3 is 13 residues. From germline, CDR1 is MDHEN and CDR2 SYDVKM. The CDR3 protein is CASSLYRNQPQHF. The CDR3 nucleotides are TGTGCCAGCAGTTTATACAGGAATCAGCCCCAGCATTTT.

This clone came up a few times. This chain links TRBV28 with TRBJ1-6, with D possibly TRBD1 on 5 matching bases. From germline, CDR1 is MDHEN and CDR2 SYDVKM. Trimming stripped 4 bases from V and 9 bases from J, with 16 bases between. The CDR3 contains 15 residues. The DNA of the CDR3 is TGTGCCAGCAGTTCGGGGTTGCGGGGGAGTTCACCCCTCCACTTT. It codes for CASSSGLRGSSPLHF. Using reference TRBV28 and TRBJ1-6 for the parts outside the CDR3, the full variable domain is DVKVTQSSRYLVKRTGEKVFLECVQDMDHENMFWYRQDPGLGLRLIYFSYDVKMKEKGDIPEGYSVSREKKERFSLILESASTNQTSMYLCASSSGLRGSSPLHFGNGTRLTVT.

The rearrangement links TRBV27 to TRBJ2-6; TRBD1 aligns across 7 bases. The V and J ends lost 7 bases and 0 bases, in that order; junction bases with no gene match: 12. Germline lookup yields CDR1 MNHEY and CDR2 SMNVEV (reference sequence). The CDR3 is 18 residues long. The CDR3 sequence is CASMPWGQTYSGANVLTF. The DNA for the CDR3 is TGTGCCAGCATGCCTTGGGGACAGACCTACTCTGGGGCCAACGTCCTGACTTTC.

CDR3 sequence (DNA): TGTGCCAGCAGTGAACAGGGGGCAAACACCATATATTTT. This encodes CASSEQGANTIYF. The chain uses TRBV6-1 and TRBJ1-3; TRBD1 matches at 8 bases. In germline, CDR1 is MNHNS, CDR2 SASEGT. The J segment lost 6 bases and the V segment lost 2 bases, leaving 0 bases of the junction unmatched. There are 13 residues in the CDR3.

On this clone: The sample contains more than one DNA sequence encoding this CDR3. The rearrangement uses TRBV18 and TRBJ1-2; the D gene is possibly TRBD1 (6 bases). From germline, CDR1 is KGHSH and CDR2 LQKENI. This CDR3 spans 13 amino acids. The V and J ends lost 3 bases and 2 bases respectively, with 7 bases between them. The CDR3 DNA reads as TGTGCCAGCTCACCGGACAGCAACTATGGCTACACCTTC. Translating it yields CASSPDSNYGYTF.

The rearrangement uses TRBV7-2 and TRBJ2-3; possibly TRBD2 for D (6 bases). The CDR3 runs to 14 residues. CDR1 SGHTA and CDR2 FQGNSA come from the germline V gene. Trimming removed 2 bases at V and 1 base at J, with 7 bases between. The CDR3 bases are TGTGCCAGCAGCTTAAGACTAGGCACAGATACGCAGTATTTT. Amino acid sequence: CASSLRLGTDTQYF. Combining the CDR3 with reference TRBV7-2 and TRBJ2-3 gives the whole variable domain GAGVSQSPSNKVTEKGKDVELRCDPISGHTALYWYRQSLGQGLEFLIYFQGNSAPDKSGLPSDRFSAERTGGSVSTLTIQRTQQEDSAVYLCASSLRLGTDTQYFGPGTRLTVL.

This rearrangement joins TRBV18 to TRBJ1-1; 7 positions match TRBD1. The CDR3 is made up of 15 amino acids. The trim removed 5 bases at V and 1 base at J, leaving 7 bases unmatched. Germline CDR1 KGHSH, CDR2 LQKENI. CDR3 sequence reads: CASSKQGRGNTEAFF. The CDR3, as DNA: TGTGCCAGCTCAAAACAGGGGAGAGGGAACACTGAAGCTTTCTTT.

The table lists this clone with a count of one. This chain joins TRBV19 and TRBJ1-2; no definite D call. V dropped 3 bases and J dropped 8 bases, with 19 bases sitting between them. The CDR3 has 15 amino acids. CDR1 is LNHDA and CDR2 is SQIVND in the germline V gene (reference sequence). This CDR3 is CASSIYRPPPEGYTF. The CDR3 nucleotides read TGTGCCAGTAGTATTTACAGACCGCCGCCTGAGGGCTACACCTTC.

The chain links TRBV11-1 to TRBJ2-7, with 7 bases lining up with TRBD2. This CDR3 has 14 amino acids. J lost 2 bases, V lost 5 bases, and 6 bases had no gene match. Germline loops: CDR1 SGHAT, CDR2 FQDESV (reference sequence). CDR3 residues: CASSRAGPAYEQYF. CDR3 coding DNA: TGTGCCAGCAGCAGAGCGGGACCAGCCTACGAGCAGTACTTC.

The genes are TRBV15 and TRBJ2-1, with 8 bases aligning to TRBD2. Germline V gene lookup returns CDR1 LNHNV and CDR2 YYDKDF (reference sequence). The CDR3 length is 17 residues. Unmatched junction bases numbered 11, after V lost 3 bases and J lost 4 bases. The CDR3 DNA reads TGTGCCACCAGCAGGCGTAGAGCGGGAGCCATGTACAATGAGCAGTTCTTC. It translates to CATSRRRAGAMYNEQFF. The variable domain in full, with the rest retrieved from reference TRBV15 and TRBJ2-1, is DAMVIQNPRYQVTQFGKPVTLSCSQTLNHNVMYWYQQKSSQAPKLLFHYYDKDFNNEADTPDNFQSRRPNTSFCFLDIRSPGLGDTAMYLCATSRRRAGAMYNEQFFGPGTRLTVL.

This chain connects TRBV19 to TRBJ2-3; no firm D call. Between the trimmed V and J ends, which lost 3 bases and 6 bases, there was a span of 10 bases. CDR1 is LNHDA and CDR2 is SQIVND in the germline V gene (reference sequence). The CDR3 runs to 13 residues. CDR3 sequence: CASSISGGDTQYF. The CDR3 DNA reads TGTGCCAGTAGTATCTCGGGTGGGGATACGCAGTATTTT.